This T cell receptor (beta chain) was obtained from a study of T-cell memory formation after mild COVID-19. With constant-segment primers, 5'RACE yielded cDNA libraries of TCR alpha and TCR beta that carried sample barcodes and UMIs. TCRdb itself ran the 5' RACE reads through MiXCR, one entry per CDR3 protein. The sample records 120,000 to 150,000 distinct CDR3 sequences, 13% to 15% being singletons. Note on this clonotype: Its antigen is still unknown.

Points from the study as a whole: Later expanders leaned CD4+, whereas clones that contracted between day 15 and 85 were balanced CD4/CD8. CD4+ clones that contracted lay mainly in CM and EM; CD8+ ones lay in EMRA. Pre-infection memory carried some responding clones, suggesting that cross-reactive memory joined.

The germline gives CDR1 DFQATT, CDR2 SNEGSKA (reference sequence). V was pared by 0 bases and J by 2 bases, with 11 bases between. The CDR3 loop spans 14 amino acids. This sequence originates from an adult woman who had mild COVID-19 (a few samples of this study predate the infection). Cell type and time point are not known. The sequenced sample consisted of PBMCs or a T cell subset sorted from them (not recorded which). This sequence joins TRBV20-1 and TRBJ2-7; D is undetermined. CDR3 sequence (DNA): TGCAGTGCTAGAGATCAAAGGGATCCCTACGAGCAGTACTTC. Translated, it gives CSARDQRDPYEQYF.